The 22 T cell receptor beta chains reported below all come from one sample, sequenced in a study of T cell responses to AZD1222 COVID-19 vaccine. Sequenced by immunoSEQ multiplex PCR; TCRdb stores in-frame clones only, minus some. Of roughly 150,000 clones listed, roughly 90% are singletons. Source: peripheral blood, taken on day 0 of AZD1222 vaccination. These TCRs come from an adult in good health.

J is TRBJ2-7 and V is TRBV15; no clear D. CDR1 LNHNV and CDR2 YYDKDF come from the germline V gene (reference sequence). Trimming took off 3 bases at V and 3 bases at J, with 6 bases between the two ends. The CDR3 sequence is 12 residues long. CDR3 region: CATSSRGYEQYF. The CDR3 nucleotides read TGTGCCACCAGCAGTCGAGGCTACGAGCAGTACTTC.

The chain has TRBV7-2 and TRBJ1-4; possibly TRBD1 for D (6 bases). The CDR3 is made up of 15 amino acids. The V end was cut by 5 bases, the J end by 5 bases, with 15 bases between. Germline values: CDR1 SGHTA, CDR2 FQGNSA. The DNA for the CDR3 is TGTGCCAGCAGCCCCAGACAGGCTCCAAATGAAAAACTGTTTTTT. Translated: CASSPRQAPNEKLFF.

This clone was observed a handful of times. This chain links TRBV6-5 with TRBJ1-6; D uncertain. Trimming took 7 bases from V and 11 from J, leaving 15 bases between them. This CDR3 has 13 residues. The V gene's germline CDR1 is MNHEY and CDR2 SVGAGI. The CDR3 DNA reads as TGTGCCAGCACCCGGGTGGGGAGCACACCCCTCCACTTT. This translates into CASTRVGSTPLHF.

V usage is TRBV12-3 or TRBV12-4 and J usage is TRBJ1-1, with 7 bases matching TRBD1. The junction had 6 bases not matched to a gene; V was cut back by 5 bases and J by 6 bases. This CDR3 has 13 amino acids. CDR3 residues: CASSTRQGAEAFF. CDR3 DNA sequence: TGTGCCAGCAGTACCAGACAGGGAGCTGAAGCTTTCTTT.

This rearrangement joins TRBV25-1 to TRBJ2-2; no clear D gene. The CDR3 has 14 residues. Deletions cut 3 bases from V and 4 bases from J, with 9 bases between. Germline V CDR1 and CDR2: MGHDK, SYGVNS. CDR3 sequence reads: CASSDRHGTGELFF. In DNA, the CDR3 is TGTGCCAGCAGTGACCGACACGGCACCGGGGAGCTGTTTTTT.

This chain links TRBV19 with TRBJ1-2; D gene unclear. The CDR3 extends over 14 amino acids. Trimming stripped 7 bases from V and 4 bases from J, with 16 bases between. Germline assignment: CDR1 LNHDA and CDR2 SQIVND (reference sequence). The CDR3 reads CASNPQIFFYGYTF. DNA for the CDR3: TGTGCCAGTAATCCCCAAATTTTTTTCTATGGCTACACCTTC.

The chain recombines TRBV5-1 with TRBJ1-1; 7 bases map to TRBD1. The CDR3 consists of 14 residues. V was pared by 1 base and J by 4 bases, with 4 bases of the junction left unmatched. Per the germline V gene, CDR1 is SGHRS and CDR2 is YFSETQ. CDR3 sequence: CASSLPGTATEAFF. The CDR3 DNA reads TGCGCCAGCAGCTTGCCCGGGACAGCCACTGAAGCTTTCTTT.

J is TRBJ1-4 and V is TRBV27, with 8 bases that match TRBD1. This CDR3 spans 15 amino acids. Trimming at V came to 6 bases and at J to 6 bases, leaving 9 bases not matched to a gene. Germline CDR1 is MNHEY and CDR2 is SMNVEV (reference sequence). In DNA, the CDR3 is TGTGCCAGCAGCCAGATCACAGGGGGTCATGAAAAACTGTTTTTT. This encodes CASSQITGGHEKLFF.

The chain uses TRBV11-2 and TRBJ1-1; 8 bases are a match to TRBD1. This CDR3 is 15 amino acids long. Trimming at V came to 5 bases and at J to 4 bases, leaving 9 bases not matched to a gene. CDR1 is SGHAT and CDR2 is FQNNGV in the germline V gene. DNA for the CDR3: TGTGCCAGCAGCGATCAGGGGGCTGGGAGCACTGAAGCTTTCTTT. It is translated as CASSDQGAGSTEAFF. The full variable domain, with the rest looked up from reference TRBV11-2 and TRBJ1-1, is EAGVAQSPRYKIIEKRQSVAFWCNPISGHATLYWYQQILGQGPKLLIQFQNNGVVDDSQLPKDRFSAERLKGVDSTLKIQPAKLEDSAVYLCASSDQGAGSTEAFFGQGTRLTVV.

CDR3 nucleotides: TGTGCCAGCAGCTTGGTACGAGGGGGCGGGATTTCACCCCTCCACTTT. This encodes CASSLVRGGGISPLHF. The chain is built from TRBV5-6 and TRBJ1-6; 7 nucleotides align to TRBD1. The CDR3 loop spans 16 amino acids. CDR1 and CDR2 (germline): SGHDT, YYEEEE. Trimming at V came to 0 bases and at J to 9 bases, leaving 9 bases not matched to a gene.

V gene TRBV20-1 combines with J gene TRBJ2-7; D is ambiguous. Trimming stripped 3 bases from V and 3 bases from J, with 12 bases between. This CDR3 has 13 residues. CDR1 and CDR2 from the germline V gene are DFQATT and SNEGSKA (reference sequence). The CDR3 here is CSASRSTGYEQYF. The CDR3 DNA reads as TGCAGTGCTAGTCGATCAACGGGCTACGAGCAGTACTTC.

The CDR3 DNA reads TGTGCCAGCATCTCGCGGTTGAACACTGAAGCTTTCTTT. Translation: CASISRLNTEAFF. The chain combines TRBV6-5 with TRBJ1-1; D is uncertain. The germline gives CDR1 MNHEY, CDR2 SVGAGI. The CDR3 runs 13 residues. Trimming stripped 7 bases from V and 0 bases from J, with 9 bases between.

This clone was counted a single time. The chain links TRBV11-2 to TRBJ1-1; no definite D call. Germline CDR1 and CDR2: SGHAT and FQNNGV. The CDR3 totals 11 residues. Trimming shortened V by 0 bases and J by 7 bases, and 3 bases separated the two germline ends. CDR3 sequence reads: CASSLEGEAFF. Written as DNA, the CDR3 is TGTGCCAGCAGCTTAGAAGGTGAAGCTTTCTTT.

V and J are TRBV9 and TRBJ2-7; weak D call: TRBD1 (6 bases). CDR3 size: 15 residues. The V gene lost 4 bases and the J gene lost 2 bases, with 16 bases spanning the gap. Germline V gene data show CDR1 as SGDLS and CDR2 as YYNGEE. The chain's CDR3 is CASSPYPDSTYEQYF. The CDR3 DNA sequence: TGTGCCAGCAGCCCCTACCCGGACAGCACCTACGAGCAGTACTTC.

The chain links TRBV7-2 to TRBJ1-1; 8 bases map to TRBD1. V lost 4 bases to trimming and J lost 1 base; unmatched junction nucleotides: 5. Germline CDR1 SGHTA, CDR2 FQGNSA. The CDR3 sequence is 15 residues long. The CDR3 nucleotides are TGTGCCAGCAGCTCTCAAGGGACAGGGAACACTGAAGCTTTCTTT. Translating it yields CASSSQGTGNTEAFF.

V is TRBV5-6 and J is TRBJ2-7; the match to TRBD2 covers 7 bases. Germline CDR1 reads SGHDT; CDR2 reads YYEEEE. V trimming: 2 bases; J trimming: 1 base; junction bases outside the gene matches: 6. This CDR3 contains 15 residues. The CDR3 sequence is CASSFWSSGSYEQYF. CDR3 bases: TGTGCCAGCAGCTTCTGGTCTAGCGGATCCTACGAGCAGTACTTC.

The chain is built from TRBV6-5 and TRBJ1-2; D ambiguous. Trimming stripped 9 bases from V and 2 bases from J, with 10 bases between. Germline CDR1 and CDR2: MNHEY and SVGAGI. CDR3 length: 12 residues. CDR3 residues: CASRGRNYGYTF. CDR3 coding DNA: TGTGCCAGTCGAGGCAGAAACTATGGCTACACCTTC.

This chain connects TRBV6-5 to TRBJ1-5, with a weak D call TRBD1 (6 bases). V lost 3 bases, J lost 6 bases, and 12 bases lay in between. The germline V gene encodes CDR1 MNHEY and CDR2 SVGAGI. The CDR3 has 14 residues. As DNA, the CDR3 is TGTGCCAGCAGTTATTTGGGAGGGGGTCAGCCCCAGCATTTT. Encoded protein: CASSYLGGGQPQHF.

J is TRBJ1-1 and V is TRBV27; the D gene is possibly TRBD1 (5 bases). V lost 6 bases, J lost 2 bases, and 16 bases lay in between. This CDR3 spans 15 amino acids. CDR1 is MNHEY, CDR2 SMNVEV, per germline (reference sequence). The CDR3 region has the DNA TGTGCCAGCAGCTTAAGGACATTAGGTAACACTGAAGCTTTCTTT. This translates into CASSLRTLGNTEAFF.

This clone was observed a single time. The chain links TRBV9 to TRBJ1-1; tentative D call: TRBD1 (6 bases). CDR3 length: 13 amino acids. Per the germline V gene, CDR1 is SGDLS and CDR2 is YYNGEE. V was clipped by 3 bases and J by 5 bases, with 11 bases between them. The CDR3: CASSATGRTEAFF. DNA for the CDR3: TGTGCCAGCAGCGCCACAGGGAGAACTGAAGCTTTCTTT.

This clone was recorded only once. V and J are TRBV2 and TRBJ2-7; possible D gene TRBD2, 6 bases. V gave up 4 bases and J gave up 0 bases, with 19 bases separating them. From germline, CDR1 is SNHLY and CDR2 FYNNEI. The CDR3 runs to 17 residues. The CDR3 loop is CASSALLGRGSSYEQYF. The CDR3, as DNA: TGTGCCAGCAGTGCCCTCCTAGGACGGGGGAGCTCCTACGAGCAGTACTTC.

The CDR3 coding sequence is TGCGCCAGCCGACAGGGAGGCCGGGGAAATGAGCAGTTCTTC. Protein: CASRQGGRGNEQFF. The J gene is TRBJ2-1, the V gene TRBV10-2; tentative D call: TRBD1 (7 bases). V was pared by 8 bases and J by 7 bases, with 18 bases between. Per germline, CDR1 WSHSY and CDR2 SAAADI. The CDR3 is made up of 14 amino acids.